The rows below give T cell receptor beta chains drawn from one sample of a study of shared clonotypes between healthy human individuals. Profiling relied on immunoSEQ multiplex PCR, and the TCRdb table lists in-frame clones only, not all of them. The table records some 2,100,000 clones, about 94% of them present only once. The sample comprised naive CD4+ T cells sorted from blood. Receptor source: a man between 18 and 35 years old in good health. Both conserved end residues are part of each CDR3. D genes are given only for firm matches. Size tells how often a clone was seen (once, few, many) or the class of an expanded clone, and some rows leave it out.

J: TRBJ2-1
size: -
V: TRBV7-2
D: -
DNA: TGTGCCAGCAGCTTGTCTAGGATGTTGTTCTTC
CDR3: CASSLSRMLFF

J: TRBJ1-2
size: -
V: TRBV25-1
D: -
DNA: TGTGCCAGCAGTAGGGATATGAACTATGGCTACACCTTC
CDR3: CASSRDMNYGYTF

J: TRBJ1-1
size: -
V: TRBV21-1
D: -
DNA: TGTGCCAGCTGGCAAGCGAACACTGAAGCTTTCTTT
CDR3: CASWQANTEAFF

J: TRBJ2-6
size: -
V: TRBV6-6
D: -
DNA: TGTGCCAGCAGACAGGGTACTTACTCTGGGGCCAACGTCCTGACTTTC
CDR3: CASRQGTYSGANVLTF

J: TRBJ2-7
size: -
V: TRBV7-9
D: -
DNA: TGTGCCAGCAGCCCGGCCGGGGGAAACGAGCAGTACTTC
CDR3: CASSPAGGNEQYF

J: TRBJ2-5
size: -
V: TRBV2
D: TRBD1
DNA: TGTGCCAGCAGCCAAGGACAGGGGGCGCTGGAGACCCAGTACTTC
CDR3: CASSQGQGALETQYF

J: TRBJ2-3
size: -
V: TRBV6-1
D: -
DNA: TGTGCCAGCAGTGAACCCGACCCTCGGGATACGCAGTATTTT
CDR3: CASSEPDPRDTQYF

J: TRBJ2-7
size: -
V: TRBV10-1
D: -
DNA: TGCGCCAGCAGTGAGTCGAGGGGATCTACGGGGCAGTACTTC
CDR3: CASSESRGSTGQYF

J: TRBJ2-2
size: -
V: TRBV5-8
D: -
DNA: TGTGCCAGCAGCAGACAGGTCCTTAACACCGGGGAGCTGTTTTTT
CDR3: CASSRQVLNTGELFF

J: TRBJ1-3
size: -
V: TRBV6-1
D: -
DNA: TGTGCCAGCAGTGCTCTCGGACACCTCGGAAACACCATATATTTT
CDR3: CASSALGHLGNTIYF

J: TRBJ1-6
size: -
V: TRBV9
D: -
DNA: TGTGCCAGCAGCGTAGATAAGTTGGGGTTCCCGGATTCACCCCTCCACTTT
CDR3: CASSVDKLGFPDSPLHF

J: TRBJ1-5
size: -
V: TRBV5-1
D: -
DNA: TGCGCCAGCAGCCGGGTCGGAGGCAATCAGCCCCAGCATTTT
CDR3: CASSRVGGNQPQHF

J: TRBJ1-5
size: -
V: TRBV19
D: -
DNA: TGTGCCAGTAGTATAGACGGGGGAGATCAGCCCCAGCATTTT
CDR3: CASSIDGGDQPQHF

J: TRBJ2-7
size: -
V: TRBV19
D: -
DNA: TGTGCCAGTAGTATCGCGCCAGGGCGAGCCTACGAGCAGTACTTC
CDR3: CASSIAPGRAYEQYF

J: TRBJ1-1
size: -
V: TRBV27
D: -
DNA: TGTGCCAGCAGTAGTGACAGGCTGTCCCCCACTGAAGCTTTCTTT
CDR3: CASSSDRLSPTEAFF

J: TRBJ1-6
size: -
V: TRBV6-1
D: -
DNA: TGTGCCAGCAGTGAAGCGCTCCGATCACCCCTCCACTTT
CDR3: CASSEALRSPLHF

J: TRBJ2-7
size: -
V: TRBV7-2
D: TRBD1
DNA: TGTGCCAGCAGCCGACAGGGCTTCGACGAGCAGTACTTC
CDR3: CASSRQGFDEQYF

J: TRBJ1-4
size: -
V: TRBV11-2
D: -
DNA: TGTGCCAGCAGTTCCCCCCGGCCGATACAGGGTGAAAAACTGTTTTTT
CDR3: CASSSPRPIQGEKLFF

J: TRBJ1-1
size: -
V: TRBV19
D: -
DNA: TGTGCCAGTAGCTCGAACAAGAACACTGAAGCTTTCTTT
CDR3: CASSSNKNTEAFF

J: TRBJ2-5
size: -
V: TRBV5-6
D: TRBD2
DNA: TGTGCCAGCAGCTTGATATGGGGGGGAGAGACCCAGTACTTC
CDR3: CASSLIWGGETQYF

J: TRBJ2-5
size: -
V: TRBV10-3
D: -
DNA: TGTGCCATCAGTGAGTCGAGAGACGGGAGAGGTAAAGAGACCCAGTACTTC
CDR3: CAISESRDGRGKETQYF

J: TRBJ2-2
size: -
V: TRBV7-2
D: -
DNA: TGTGCCAGCAGCTTAGGTGGAACCGGGGAGCTGTTTTTT
CDR3: CASSLGGTGELFF

J: TRBJ2-5
size: -
V: TRBV27
D: TRBD1
DNA: TGTGCCAGCAGTTTGGGGACAGGGAGGGTGGAGACCCAGTACTTC
CDR3: CASSLGTGRVETQYF

J: TRBJ2-1
size: -
V: TRBV5-1
D: TRBD2
DNA: TGCGCCAGCAGCTTGGTTACTAGCGGACACAATGAGCAGTTCTTC
CDR3: CASSLVTSGHNEQFF

J: TRBJ2-7
size: -
V: TRBV10-2
D: -
DNA: TGCGCCAGCAGTGAGGGGACCACCTACGAGCAGTACTTC
CDR3: CASSEGTTYEQYF

J: TRBJ1-5
size: -
V: TRBV25-1
D: -
DNA: TGTGCCAGCAGTGATGTACGCCTGAATCAGCCCCAGCATTTT
CDR3: CASSDVRLNQPQHF

J: TRBJ1-5
size: -
V: TRBV6-5
D: -
DNA: TGTGCCAGCAGGGGAAGCAATCAGCCCCAGCATTTT
CDR3: CASRGSNQPQHF

J: TRBJ1-5
size: -
V: TRBV2
D: TRBD1
DNA: TGTGCCAGCAGTGGGGACAGGGGACCTAATAGCAATCAGCCCCAGCATTTT
CDR3: CASSGDRGPNSNQPQHF

J: TRBJ1-6
size: -
V: TRBV6-5
D: -
DNA: TGTGCCAGCAGTCAAGGACAGAATTCACCCCTCCACTTT
CDR3: CASSQGQNSPLHF

J: TRBJ2-1
size: -
V: TRBV5-4
D: TRBD2
DNA: TGTGCCAGCAGCGCGAGCGGGAGTGCCTACAATGAGCAGTTCTTC
CDR3: CASSASGSAYNEQFF

J: TRBJ2-5
size: -
V: TRBV6-1
D: -
DNA: TGTGCCAGCAAAACCAGGGGCCAAGAGACCCAGTACTTC
CDR3: CASKTRGQETQYF

J: TRBJ2-5
size: -
V: TRBV5-1
D: -
DNA: TGCGCCAGCAGCTTAGGGGGGCTACAAGAGACCCAGTACTTC
CDR3: CASSLGGLQETQYF

J: TRBJ2-7
size: -
V: TRBV19
D: -
DNA: TGTGCCAGTAGTAAACAGGTGGGCTACGAGCAGTACTTC
CDR3: CASSKQVGYEQYF

J: TRBJ2-7
size: -
V: TRBV5-6
D: -
DNA: TGTGCCAGCAGCTTGACAGGGGCGGGGATCTACGAGCAGTACTTC
CDR3: CASSLTGAGIYEQYF

J: TRBJ1-1
size: -
V: TRBV5-1
D: TRBD1
DNA: TGCGCCAGCAGCAAGGACAGGCGGTACACTGAAGCTTTCTTT
CDR3: CASSKDRRYTEAFF

J: TRBJ2-3
size: -
V: TRBV10-3
D: -
DNA: TGTGCCATCAGTGAGACAGGTACAGATACGCAGTATTTT
CDR3: CAISETGTDTQYF

J: TRBJ2-5
size: -
V: TRBV29-1
D: -
DNA: TGCAGCGTCGCGGACAGTTGGTACCAAGAGACCCAGTACTTC
CDR3: CSVADSWYQETQYF

J: TRBJ2-7
size: -
V: TRBV9
D: TRBD2
DNA: TGTGCCAGCAGCGTAGGACTAGCGGGCTATGGGGAGCAGTACTTC
CDR3: CASSVGLAGYGEQYF

J: TRBJ2-7
size: -
V: TRBV18
D: -
DNA: TGTGCCAGCTCACCAAGGCGGGCTGGAAATTACGAGCAGTACTTC
CDR3: CASSPRRAGNYEQYF

J: TRBJ1-6
size: -
V: TRBV18
D: -
DNA: TGTGCCAGCTCACCCACCAGTAATTCACCCCTCCACTTT
CDR3: CASSPTSNSPLHF

J: TRBJ2-7
size: -
V: TRBV28
D: -
DNA: TGTGCCAGCAGTTACCCGGGATTCCAGTACTTC
CDR3: CASSYPGFQYF

J: TRBJ2-3
size: -
V: TRBV5-1
D: TRBD2
DNA: TGCGCCAGCAGCTTAGCGGGGGTGAGCACAGATACGCAGTATTTT
CDR3: CASSLAGVSTDTQYF

J: TRBJ1-4
size: -
V: TRBV10-3
D: -
DNA: TGTGCCCCCTTCCTTGAGGCAAAAGAAAAACTGTTTTTT
CDR3: CAPFLEAKEKLFF

J: TRBJ2-5
size: -
V: TRBV18
D: -
DNA: TGTGCCAGCTGTACCGTCGCCTGGGGGGCGCAAGAGACCCAGTACTTC
CDR3: CASCTVAWGAQETQYF

J: TRBJ1-5
size: few
V: TRBV27
D: -
DNA: TGTGCCAGCAGTGCACAGGGCAGACAGCCCCAGCATTTT
CDR3: CASSAQGRQPQHF

J: TRBJ2-7
size: -
V: TRBV5-6
D: -
DNA: TGTGCCAGCAGCTGGGCTACGGGCGAGCAGTACTTC
CDR3: CASSWATGEQYF

J: TRBJ2-3
size: -
V: TRBV4-3
D: -
DNA: TGCGCCAGCAGCCAAGAATATGGAGCTCCGCGCACAGATACGCAGTATTTT
CDR3: CASSQEYGAPRTDTQYF

J: TRBJ2-5
size: -
V: TRBV13
D: TRBD2
DNA: TGTGCCAGCAGCTTAGTGTCGACTAGCGGGAGGGCCGCGGGAGAGACCCAGTACTTC
CDR3: CASSLVSTSGRAAGETQYF

J: TRBJ2-7
size: -
V: TRBV6-5
D: -
DNA: TGTGCCAGCAGTTACACGGAAAACGTGTTATACGAGCAGTACTTC
CDR3: CASSYTENVLYEQYF